This T cell receptor beta chain was recovered during a study of T cell repertoires in ileal Crohn's disease. Study context: Per sample, approximately 540 nanograms of biopsy DNA were TCRB immunosequenced.

Sequenced by immunoSEQ multiplex PCR; TCRdb stores in-frame clones only, minus some. The sample yields about 7,800 clones, roughly 85% seen once. Whole-study findings and limits: Every patient over 26.8% clonality showed endoscopic recurrence. Compared with CD4 T cells, sorted CD8 cells carried more expanded clones. Active smokers at surgery had more clonal expansions than non-smokers.

The CDR3 length is 15 residues. V was shortened by 1 base and J by 6 bases, with 15 bases between the two germline ends. CDR1 and CDR2 from the germline V gene are SGHDT and YYEEEE. Sample time point: inflamed ileum from the surgical specimen. To note about this clone: Its antigen is currently unknown.

The V and J genes are TRBV5-6 and TRBJ2-3; a weak D match, TRBD1 (6 bases). This clonotype originated in an adult with Crohn's disease. The material sequenced was ileal tissue. CDR3 sequence: CASSLQGPPHDTQYF. The CDR3, as DNA: TGTGCCAGCAGCTTGCAGGGGCCACCACACGATACGCAGTATTTT.